The rows below give T cell receptor beta chains drawn from one sample of a study of control samples from healthy donors and cancer patients. Produced via immunoSEQ multiplex PCR; TCRdb's table is partial and in-frame only. The table shows approximately 110,000 clones, with around 89% occurring only once. Specimen: blood. These receptors were obtained from a woman aged 45 to 65 in good health. The CDR3 runs from the conserved cysteine through the conserved F or W. The D gene is left open where the match is weak. Clone size is not always given. Where it is, it says once, few, many or a class for expanded clones.

V	J	size	D	DNA	CDR3
TRBV7-9	TRBJ2-1	NA	TRBD2	TGTGCCAGCAGCTCCCTAGCGGAATCCTACAATGAGCAGTTCTTC	CASSSLAESYNEQFF
TRBV3-1/TRBV3-2	TRBJ1-1	once	NA	TGTGCCAGCAGCCCAACCCTTCGTCGAGGGTATACTGAAGCTTTCTTT	CASSPTLRRGYTEAFF
TRBV2	TRBJ1-4	NA	NA	TGTGCCAGCAGCCCCACGGAGATCGGAAAACTGTTTTTT	CASSPTEIGKLFF
TRBV4-1	TRBJ1-2	NA	TRBD1	TGCGCCAGCAGCCAGGACAGGACTATTGGCTACACCTTC	CASSQDRTIGYTF
TRBV11-3	TRBJ2-1	NA	NA	TGTGCCAGCAGCTCTTCTACACAGAATGAGCAGTTCTTC	CASSSSTQNEQFF
TRBV29-1	TRBJ2-1	NA	TRBD2	TGCAGCGCTGGAGGACTAGCTTCCAATGAGCAGTTCTTC	CSAGGLASNEQFF
TRBV9	TRBJ1-2	once	NA	TGTGCCAGCAGCGTAGGCCCCACAGGGATAGTTGGCTACACCTTC	CASSVGPTGIVGYTF
TRBV7-2	TRBJ2-5	NA	TRBD2	TGTGCCAGCAGCTTAGAAAGCGGGAGGGGGGAGACCCAGTACTTC	CASSLESGRGETQYF
TRBV7-2	TRBJ2-2	NA	TRBD2	TGTGCCAGCAGCCAGTGGACTAGCGGGAGAGATTACACCGGGGAGCTGTTTTTT	CASSQWTSGRDYTGELFF
TRBV4-1	TRBJ2-6	once	NA	TGCGCCAGCAGCGCGGGGCCTGGGGCCAACGTCCTGACTTTC	CASSAGPGANVLTF
TRBV20-1	TRBJ1-1	NA	NA	TGCAGTGCGTACAGGGTCACTGAAGCTTTCTTT	CSAYRVTEAFF
TRBV5-8	TRBJ2-3	NA	TRBD2	TGTGCCAGCAGCCACGGACTAGCGGGCACAGATACGCAGTATTTT	CASSHGLAGTDTQYF
TRBV30	TRBJ2-2	NA	TRBD2	TGTGCCTGGAGTAGCGGGAGGGCCGTCGGGGAGCTGTTTTTT	CAWSSGRAVGELFF
TRBV6-1	TRBJ1-5	NA	NA	TGTGCCAGCAGTGAAAAGGGGGATCAGCCCCAGCATTTT	CASSEKGDQPQHF
TRBV11-3	TRBJ1-1	NA	NA	TGTGCCAGCATGAGAAACCTCATCCGGGGAGTGGGGAACACTGAAGCTTTCTTT	CASMRNLIRGVGNTEAFF
TRBV6-5	TRBJ2-3	NA	TRBD2	TGTGCCAGCAGTCTGGCGGGGGCAGATACGCAGTATTTT	CASSLAGADTQYF
TRBV6-5	TRBJ2-5	NA	TRBD1	TGTGCCAGCAGTTACACGGGGACAGGACCTCGTGAGACCCAGTACTTC	CASSYTGTGPRETQYF
TRBV3-1/TRBV3-2	TRBJ1-4	NA	TRBD1	TGTGCCAGCAGCCAAACCGGGACAGGGGGTCTTCTTTACGAAAAACTGTTTTTT	CASSQTGTGGLLYEKLFF